Listed here are 22 T cell receptor beta chains from one sample, sequenced in a study of shared clonotypes between healthy human individuals. The method was immunoSEQ multiplex PCR; TCRdb's version includes in-frame clones alone and lacks a portion of them. This table holds approximately 350,000 clones, around 74% found once. The sample comprised memory CD4+ T cells sorted from blood. The subset was: CD45RA-negative fraction. The receptor source for this set is a man aged 25-45 years in good health.

This clone was detected ten times or more. The rearrangement uses TRBV18 and TRBJ1-1; D gene unclear. Germline V gene sequence: CDR1 KGHSH, CDR2 LQKENI. Between the trimmed V and J ends, which lost 1 base and 3 bases, there was a span of 15 bases. The CDR3 totals 16 residues. The CDR3 spells CASSPLPLNSHTEAFF. The CDR3 DNA sequence: TGTGCCAGCTCACCACTCCCCCTCAACAGCCACACTGAAGCTTTCTTT.

J is TRBJ1-1 and V is TRBV10-1, with TRBD1 identical over 7 bases. Trimming removed 6 bases from V and 4 bases from J; junction bases left unmatched: 11. CDR1 and CDR2 (germline): WNHNN, SYGVQD (reference sequence). CDR3 length equals 15 residues. The CDR3 nucleotides read TGCGCCAGCAGCCGCGATCAACAGGGGACCACTGAAGCTTTCTTT. It codes for CASSRDQQGTTEAFF.

The V call is TRBV9, the J call TRBJ2-1, with 11 bases matching TRBD2. Germline V CDR1 and CDR2: SGDLS, YYNGEE. Trimming removed 2 bases from V and 13 bases from J; junction bases left unmatched: 11. The length of the CDR3 is 15 residues. The CDR3 loop reads CASSVSSSGGVFQFF. CDR3 nucleotides: TGTGCCAGCAGCGTCTCTAGTAGCGGGGGGGTGTTCCAGTTCTTC.

The V and J genes are TRBV5-1 and TRBJ2-1, with D tentatively TRBD2 (5 bases). Trimming took 4 bases from V and 7 from J, leaving 12 bases between them. The CDR3 length is 13 residues. Germline V gene lookup returns CDR1 SGHRS and CDR2 YFSETQ. CDR3 coding DNA: TGCGCCAGCAGCCCCGGGATGGGTAATGAGCAGTTCTTC. It codes for CASSPGMGNEQFF.

As DNA, the CDR3 is TGTGCCAGCTCACCACTTAAAACAGGGTACGAGCAGTACTTC. Translated: CASSPLKTGYEQYF. The chain couples TRBV18 to TRBJ2-7, with a tentative D call TRBD1 (6 bases). This CDR3 is 14 amino acids long. V was cut by 1 base and J by 4 bases, with 11 bases left in between. Germline loops: CDR1 KGHSH, CDR2 LQKENI.

This clone was counted between two and nine times. This rearrangement joins TRBV2 to TRBJ1-3, with D unresolved. CDR1 and CDR2 (germline): SNHLY, FYNNEI. V lost 8 bases and J lost 1, with 12 bases in between. The CDR3 is 14 residues long. The CDR3 reads CASQAVDSGNTIYF. The CDR3 coding sequence is TGTGCCAGCCAAGCAGTGGATTCTGGAAACACCATATATTTT.

The chain employs TRBV29-1 and TRBJ1-3; 9 nucleotides agree with TRBD1. The V and J ends lost 7 bases and 0 bases, in that order; junction bases with no gene match: 13. The germline V gene encodes CDR1 SQVTM and CDR2 ANQGSEA. The length of the CDR3 is 17 residues. In DNA form, the CDR3 reads TGCAGCGCCAGAGGGACAGGGTCATCATTCTCTGGAAACACCATATATTTT. Translating it yields CSARGTGSSFSGNTIYF.

This clone showed up just once. This chain links TRBV9 with TRBJ2-1; 8 nucleotides match TRBD2. The CDR3 is made up of 15 amino acids. With V trimmed by 0 bases and J by 9 bases, 8 bases remained unmatched. CDR1 and CDR2 (germline): SGDLS, YYNGEE. CDR3 residues: CASSVEGLVGIEQFF. CDR3 in DNA: TGTGCCAGCAGCGTAGAGGGACTAGTTGGTATTGAGCAGTTCTTC.

The chain couples TRBV11-2 to TRBJ2-3, with D perhaps TRBD1 (5 bases). Germline V CDR1 and CDR2: SGHAT, FQNNGV. V was shortened by 1 base and J by 11 bases, with 10 bases between the two germline ends. CDR3 length: 12 amino acids. The CDR3 DNA reads as TGTGCCAGCAGCTTAGGTACAGGTATGCAGTATTTT. It yields the protein CASSLGTGMQYF.

The chain has TRBV11-2 and TRBJ2-7; weak D call: TRBD2 (6 bases). The CDR3 covers 17 residues. V shed 5 bases and J shed 2 bases, with 22 bases lying between them. Germline V CDR1 and CDR2: SGHAT, FQNNGV. This CDR3 is CASSPILGRGGTYEQYF. The CDR3 nucleotides are TGTGCCAGCAGCCCAATTTTGGGGCGCGGCGGGACCTACGAGCAGTACTTC.

The V call is TRBV7-9, the J call TRBJ1-1, with TRBD1 matching 8 bases. Germline V gives CDR1 SEHNR, CDR2 FQNEAQ (reference sequence). The CDR3 is made up of 14 amino acids. The trim removed 5 bases at V and 1 base at J, leaving 3 bases unmatched. CDR3 protein: CASSHRGRNTEAFF. Here the CDR3 DNA reads TGTGCCAGCAGCCACAGGGGGAGGAACACTGAAGCTTTCTTT.

This chain links TRBV2 with TRBJ1-1, with a tentative D call TRBD1 (6 bases). The CDR3 contains 15 residues. Germline assignment: CDR1 SNHLY and CDR2 FYNNEI. V lost 6 bases to trimming and J lost 5 bases, with 19 bases between them. CDR3 residues: CASRKIQGKRTEAFF. The CDR3 nucleotides are TGTGCCAGCAGGAAAATACAGGGAAAACGGACTGAAGCTTTCTTT.

V usage is TRBV10-2 and J usage is TRBJ2-3; TRBD2 aligns across 11 bases. With 7 bases clipped from V and 4 bases from J, the junction kept 19 bases outside the gene matches. The CDR3 consists of 19 residues. Germline V gene data show CDR1 as WSHSY and CDR2 as SAAADI. CDR3 loop: CASKGRPTSGRKSADTQYF. The CDR3 region has the DNA TGCGCCAGCAAGGGGAGACCTACTAGCGGGAGAAAGAGTGCAGATACGCAGTATTTT.

The chain employs TRBV5-4 and TRBJ2-2; TRBD2 might be the D (6 bases). This CDR3 region has 15 residues. Germline CDR1 reads SGHNT; CDR2 reads YYREEE (reference sequence). With 2 bases removed from V and 1 base from J, the gap between germline ends came to 9 bases. The CDR3 region has the DNA TGTGCCAGCAGCTTTACTAGCTTGAACACCGGGGAGCTGTTTTTT. This codes for CASSFTSLNTGELFF.

There are many counts of this clone. The rearrangement links TRBV9 to TRBJ1-2; 8 bases are shared with TRBD1. CDR3 length: 16 amino acids. With V trimmed by 3 bases and J by 0 bases, 7 bases remained unmatched. Germline V gene data show CDR1 as SGDLS and CDR2 as YYNGEE. CDR3 nucleotide sequence: TGTGCCAGCAGCGAGGGGACAGGAGAAGCTAACTATGGCTACACCTTC. Encoded protein: CASSEGTGEANYGYTF. The variable domain in full, with the rest retrieved from reference TRBV9 and TRBJ1-2, is DSGVTQTPKHLITATGQRVTLRCSPRSGDLSVYWYQQSLDQGLQFLIQYYNGEERAKGNILERFSAQQFPDLHSELNLSSLELGDSALYFCASSEGTGEANYGYTFGSGTRLTVV.

The V gene is TRBV28, the J gene TRBJ1-5; TRBD1 might be the D (5 bases). Germline CDR1 reads MDHEN; CDR2 reads SYDVKM. Trimming removed 5 bases at V and 2 bases at J, with 19 bases between. The CDR3 spans 17 residues. The CDR3 coding sequence is TGTGCCAGCAGTCTTACCCCCCCAGGGTTTGGCAATCAGCCCCAGCATTTT. Amino acids: CASSLTPPGFGNQPQHF.

This chain connects TRBV30 to TRBJ2-6, with D unresolved. The CDR3 loop spans 12 amino acids. CDR1 and CDR2 from the germline V gene are GTSNPN and SVGIG (reference sequence). With 4 bases removed from V and 2 bases from J, the gap between germline ends came to 3 bases. The CDR3: CAWTPGANVLTF. The DNA for the CDR3 is TGTGCCTGGACCCCTGGGGCCAACGTCCTGACTTTC.

This chain uses TRBV7-2 with TRBJ1-5; no clear D gene. This CDR3 region has 12 residues. V was trimmed by 1 base and J by 6 bases, leaving 4 bases between them. The V gene's germline CDR1 is SGHTA and CDR2 FQGNSA. CDR3 amino acids: CASSLDAQPQHF. The CDR3 coding sequence is TGTGCCAGCAGCTTAGACGCTCAGCCCCAGCATTTT.

The chain recombines TRBV28 with TRBJ2-3; 12 positions match TRBD2. This CDR3 has 16 residues. The V and J ends lost 2 bases and 4 bases, in that order; junction bases with no gene match: 4. The germline gives CDR1 MDHEN, CDR2 SYDVKM. The CDR3 loop is CASSLGTSGSSDTQYF. CDR3 in DNA: TGTGCCAGCAGTTTAGGGACTAGCGGGTCCTCAGATACGCAGTATTTT.

The chain has TRBV5-5 and TRBJ2-7; 7 nucleotides agree with TRBD2. The trim removed 0 bases at V and 2 bases at J, leaving 2 bases unmatched. Germline CDR1 reads SGHKS; CDR2 reads YYEKEE (reference sequence). The CDR3 has 14 residues. The CDR3 protein is CASSLVAGAYEQYF. CDR3 DNA: TGTGCCAGCAGCTTGGTTGCGGGAGCCTACGAGCAGTACTTC.

The genes are TRBV19 and TRBJ1-5, with TRBD1 as a possible D gene (5 bases). The germline gives CDR1 LNHDA, CDR2 SQIVND (reference sequence). The CDR3 contains 13 residues. Trimming took 5 bases from V and 6 from J, leaving 11 bases between them. CDR3 in DNA: TGTGCCAGTAGTTCCCAGGACACTCAGCCCCAGCATTTT. This codes for CASSSQDTQPQHF.

This clone has a single count. The chain joins TRBV5-5 to TRBJ1-1; 9 positions agree with TRBD1. The CDR3 covers 14 residues. Per germline, CDR1 SGHKS and CDR2 YYEKEE (reference sequence). Trimming took 4 bases from V and 5 from J; bases not matched to a gene: 6. CDR3 sequence: CASSRPGTGTEAFF. DNA for the CDR3: TGTGCCAGCAGCCGCCCAGGGACAGGGACTGAAGCTTTCTTT. Variable domain in full (rest from reference TRBV5-5 and TRBJ1-1): DAGVTQSPTHLIKTRGQQVTLRCSPISGHKSVSWYQQVLGQGPQFIFQYYEKEERGRGNFPDRFSARQFPNYSSELNVNALLLGDSALYLCASSRPGTGTEAFFGQGTRLTVV.